The clone carrying this T cell receptor (beta chain) was detected a few times. This entry comes from a study of T cells after yellow fever vaccination. TCRdb re-derived calls from the 5' RACE reads in MiXCR, one entry per CDR3 protein. This sample has under 600,000 distinct CDR3 sequences, with just over 20% found just once. The input for sequencing was PBMCs, taken about 20 days after the first yellow fever vaccination. The sequence was obtained from a man aged 18-30 years who received the YFV17D yellow fever vaccine.

This chain's CDR3 is CASSTGTGTDTQYF. In DNA form, the CDR3 reads TGCGCCAGCAGCACCGGGACTGGCACAGATACGCAGTATTTT. This rearrangement joins TRBV5-1 to TRBJ2-3, with a weak D call TRBD2 (6 bases). The V end lost 4 bases, the J end lost 1 base, and 10 bases lay between the germline ends. The germline V gene encodes CDR1 SGHRS and CDR2 YFSETQ. The CDR3 runs to 14 residues. Complete variable domain (other parts from reference TRBV5-1 and TRBJ2-3): KAGVTQTPRYLIKTRGQQVTLSCSPISGHRSVSWYQQTPGQGLQFLFEYFSETQRNKGNFPGRFSGRQFSNSRSEMNVSTLELGDSALYLCASSTGTGTDTQYFGPGTRLTVL.